This is a list of T cell receptor beta chains from one sample in a study of T cells expressing NK-cell markers. Reprocessing the 5' RACE reads, TCRdb reports a single entry for every CDR3 protein and omits DNA. In all, the sample yields about 160,000 distinct CDR3 sequences. Sequencing used blood T cells: a sorted CD56 or NKG2C T cell subset, CD4+ or CD8+ T cells, or bulk PBMC T cells (not recorded which). These receptor sequences come from a woman aged 18 to 75 in good health. CDR3s include the opening cysteine and the closing phenylalanine or tryptophan.

V gene	J gene	CDR3 protein
TRBV2	TRBJ2-1	CASPTERGFSEQFF
TRBV20-1	TRBJ2-1	CSASGTSGGSYNEQFF
TRBV7-9	TRBJ1-4	CASSPRGTQEKLFF
TRBV12-3/TRBV12-4	TRBJ2-1	CASSLRLAWENEQFF
TRBV5-1	TRBJ2-1	CASSLALGLRDNEQFF
TRBV28	TRBJ1-5	CASSPSAGEPQHF
TRBV6-5	TRBJ2-1	CASSYSRGGEQFF
TRBV7-8	TRBJ2-5	CASSQNREETQYF
TRBV7-2	TRBJ2-7	CASSVGFISYEQYF
TRBV7-3	TRBJ2-1	CASSFGGADEQFF
TRBV2	TRBJ2-1	CASRLDNEQFF
TRBV4-2	TRBJ2-1	CASSQEWAGGRREQFF
TRBV10-3	TRBJ1-1	CAISQQVGTEAFF
TRBV5-1	TRBJ2-1	CASSTIGRGEQFF
TRBV12-3/TRBV12-4	TRBJ2-7	CASSLEGLGEQYF
TRBV20-1	TRBJ2-3	CSASPRGGGATDTQYF
TRBV30	TRBJ1-1	CAWRGGADEAFF
TRBV5-1	TRBJ1-1	CASSRAGGAGNTEAFF
TRBV7-8	TRBJ2-7	CASTGPGEQYF
TRBV25-1	TRBJ2-3	CATDDPSGTDTQYF
TRBV7-9	TRBJ1-3	CASSFRGTASSGNTIYF
TRBV12-3/TRBV12-4	TRBJ2-7	CASTNSGGGTEQYF
TRBV7-6	TRBJ2-7	CASSSPASGTSSYEQYF
TRBV20-1	TRBJ1-1	CSARERGGEAFF
TRBV12-3/TRBV12-4	TRBJ2-3	CASSLGTSGRLQYF
TRBV7-9	TRBJ1-1	CASSSPTGTVTEAFF
TRBV2	TRBJ2-5	CAIKQTGHQETQYF
TRBV9	TRBJ2-2	CASSPRRTGQGLTGELFF
TRBV12-3/TRBV12-4	TRBJ2-1	CASSWDWTGSQNNEQFF
TRBV15	TRBJ1-3	CATSRGSPGNTIYF
TRBV7-8	TRBJ2-6	CASSLAMGQGGSGANVLTF
TRBV11-1	TRBJ2-1	CASSPRVAGVGSSYNEQFF
TRBV20-1	TRBJ2-7	CSAFPTSGSYEQYF
TRBV9	TRBJ2-3	CASSPRLDTTDTQYF
TRBV18	TRBJ2-3	CASSPSGTSIDTQYF
TRBV6-2/TRBV6-3	TRBJ2-4	CASSTGGRGRAKNIQYF
TRBV11-1	TRBJ1-6	CASSLGAGTVQGNSPLHF
TRBV5-1	TRBJ2-2	CASSLALAGVATGELFF
TRBV20-1	TRBJ2-1	CSATPRQSYNEQFF
TRBV5-1	TRBJ2-1	CASSVGQGGNEQFF
TRBV4-1	TRBJ2-5	CASSQLHDRPETQYF
TRBV5-5	TRBJ1-2	CASSLENYGYTF